These T cell receptor beta chains were read from a single sample in a study of cytomegalovirus exposure and HLA in healthy donors. Only in-frame clones appear in the TCRdb table, and some are missing; sequencing was by immunoSEQ multiplex PCR. The sample has more than 110,000 clones, around 80% seen once; the top ten hold just over 8.5%. The sample taken for sequencing was PBMCs. Every receptor here comes from a woman in her forties or fifties in good health and CMV-seropositive. The CDR3 runs from the conserved cysteine through the conserved F or W. D genes are given only for firm matches. Size is omitted from some rows. Given values are once, few, many or a class for expanded clones.

-	TRBV6-4	14	TRBJ2-5	few	CASNLQGGEETQYF	TGTGCCAGCAATCTTCAGGGTGGGGAAGAGACCCAGTACTTC
TRBD2	TRBV5-4	16	TRBJ2-1	once	CASSLESGGPYNEQFF	TGTGCCAGCAGCTTGGAAAGCGGGGGGCCTTACAATGAGCAGTTCTTC
TRBD1	TRBV28	14	TRBJ1-6	-	CASSLGDRDSPLHF	TGTGCCAGCAGTTTAGGGGACAGGGATTCACCCCTCCACTTT
TRBD1	TRBV5-8	16	TRBJ2-3	-	CASSLVGTGGPDTQYF	TGTGCCAGCAGCTTGGTCGGGACAGGGGGGCCAGATACGCAGTATTTT
-	TRBV28	12	TRBJ1-5	-	CASRISNQPQHF	TGTGCCAGCAGGATTAGTAATCAGCCCCAGCATTTT
-	TRBV28	15	TRBJ2-7	few	CASSSPGLARYEQYF	TGTGCCAGCAGTTCCCCCGGACTTGCCCGCTACGAGCAGTACTTC
-	TRBV11-3	14	TRBJ2-2	-	CASSPQGNTGELFF	TGTGCCAGCAGCCCACAGGGCAACACCGGGGAGCTGTTTTTT
-	TRBV27	17	TRBJ1-2	-	CASSLQGPLISNYGYTF	TGTGCCAGCAGTTTACAGGGGCCCCTAATATCTAACTATGGCTACACCTTC
TRBD2	TRBV30	13	TRBJ2-1	-	CAWSVGGENEQFF	TGTGCCTGGAGTGTGGGAGGGGAGAATGAGCAGTTCTTC
TRBD1	TRBV5-6	15	TRBJ1-6	-	CASSLGQGGDSPLHF	TGTGCCAGCAGCTTGGGACAGGGCGGCGATTCACCCCTCCACTTT
TRBD2	TRBV5-1	17	TRBJ2-7	-	CASSTSGTSGGAYEQYF	TGCGCCAGCAGCACCTCCGGGACTAGCGGGGGGGCCTACGAGCAGTACTTC
-	TRBV4-2	16	TRBJ2-3	few	CASSQDSGTDTDTQYF	TGTGCCAGCAGCCAAGACTCCGGGACTGACACAGATACGCAGTATTTT
TRBD1	TRBV4-2	18	TRBJ2-3	-	CASSQEGAGGYRTDTQYF	TGTGCCAGCAGCCAAGAGGGGGCAGGGGGCTATCGGACAGATACGCAGTATTTT
-	TRBV7-2	14	TRBJ1-5	-	CASSFGTTDQPQHF	TGTGCCAGCAGCTTTGGGACAACAGACCAGCCCCAGCATTTT
-	TRBV9	15	TRBJ2-5	-	CASSVARQTQETQYF	TGTGCCAGCAGCGTAGCGAGACAGACACAAGAGACCCAGTACTTC
-	TRBV5-1	17	TRBJ1-2	-	CASSLGFRGGRDYGYTF	TGCGCCAGCAGCTTGGGTTTTCGGGGGGGGCGAGACTATGGCTACACCTTC
-	TRBV5-1	16	TRBJ2-1	-	CASSLGVAASYNEQFF	TGCGCCAGCAGCTTGGGTGTAGCGGCCTCCTACAATGAGCAGTTCTTC
-	TRBV6-1	14	TRBJ1-2	-	CASMLQGLGGGYTF	TGTGCCAGCATGTTACAGGGTCTGGGCGGTGGCTACACCTTC
-	TRBV7-9	18	TRBJ1-1	-	CSSSLENLGGQGNTEAFF	TGTTCCAGCAGCTTAGAGAATCTCGGGGGGCAGGGGAACACTGAAGCTTTCTTT
-	TRBV27	14	TRBJ2-1	-	CASSRTDVYNEQFF	TGTGCCAGCAGCCGTACAGACGTTTACAATGAGCAGTTCTTC
-	TRBV7-2	13	TRBJ2-5	once	CASSSSGSETQYF	TGTGCCAGCAGCTCCAGCGGGTCTGAGACCCAGTACTTC
-	TRBV28	13	TRBJ2-7	-	CASSLGHHYEQYF	TGTGCCAGCAGCCTCGGACATCACTACGAGCAGTACTTC
-	TRBV6-5	14	TRBJ2-1	-	CASRGGGRSHEQFF	TGTGCCAGCAGGGGCGGAGGGAGGTCGCATGAGCAGTTCTTC
TRBD1	TRBV29-1	13	TRBJ2-7	once	CSVTRTGGDEQYF	TGCAGCGTTACACGGACAGGGGGCGACGAGCAGTACTTC
-	TRBV6-5	16	TRBJ1-4	-	CASSSFLGGALQKLFF	TGTGCCAGCAGTTCCTTCCTCGGGGGGGCCTTACAAAAACTGTTTTTT
-	TRBV7-3	15	TRBJ2-7	-	CASSLGPGESYEQYF	TGTGCCAGCAGCTTAGGTCCGGGGGAGTCCTACGAGCAGTACTTC
-	TRBV11-3	13	TRBJ2-5	once	CASSRGTEETQYF	TGTGCCAGCAGTCGGGGGACTGAAGAGACCCAGTACTTC
TRBD1	TRBV5-1	13	TRBJ2-3	-	CASSSTGPDTQYF	TGCGCCAGCAGCTCGACAGGGCCAGATACGCAGTATTTT
TRBD1	TRBV5-1	17	TRBJ2-3	once	CASSSGTGSPGRDTQYF	TGCGCCAGCAGCTCCGGGACAGGTTCTCCCGGTAGAGATACGCAGTATTTT
-	TRBV11-2	15	TRBJ1-6	once	CASSLRGTENSPLHF	TGTGCCAGCAGCTTACGGGGGACGGAAAATTCACCCCTCCACTTT
TRBD1	TRBV4-3	18	TRBJ2-3	-	CASSRQAPTGGITDTQYF	TGCGCCAGCAGCCGACAGGCCCCAACAGGGGGTATTACAGATACGCAGTATTTT
-	TRBV4-2	14	TRBJ2-3	-	CASSRDTGEDTQYF	TGTGCCAGCAGCCGAGACACGGGGGAAGATACGCAGTATTTT
TRBD2	TRBV18	16	TRBJ2-5	few	CASSPPVLAGARTQYF	TGTGCCAGCTCACCACCGGTCCTAGCGGGGGCGAGGACCCAGTACTTC
TRBD1	TRBV4-1	14	TRBJ1-1	-	CASSQVSGQASSFF	TGCGCCAGCAGCCAAGTTTCGGGACAGGCGAGTTCTTTCTTT
-	TRBV30	12	TRBJ1-3	-	CAWTVAGNTIYF	TGTGCCTGGACAGTCGCTGGAAACACCATATATTTT
-	TRBV19	14	TRBJ1-6	-	CASSTGLQGAPLHF	TGTGCCAGTAGTACCGGCCTACAGGGAGCTCCCCTCCACTTT
TRBD1	TRBV4-1	15	TRBJ1-5	-	CASSQGGTGDQPQHF	TGCGCCAGCAGCCAAGGGGGGACAGGGGATCAGCCCCAGCATTTT
-	TRBV29-1	12	TRBJ1-1	-	CSLGARNTEAFF	TGCAGCTTAGGGGCTAGGAACACTGAAGCTTTCTTT
TRBD1	TRBV18	15	TRBJ2-5	-	CASSPTGQGVETQYF	TGTGCCAGCTCACCAACGGGACAGGGGGTAGAGACCCAGTACTTC